One sample yielded the 15 T cell receptor beta chains listed below, sequenced in a study of OX40 agonist ivuxolimab in advanced cancers. Libraries were made using the immunoSEQ multiplex PCR assay. What TCRdb holds here is the immuneACCESS table cut down to in-frame rearrangements. Part of the clones is not present; checked against another copy, under half of the missing clones reflect an unresolved V gene, and the others are unexplained. This sample has tens of thousands of clones in its table, and approximately 88% of those were observed once. Of the sample, more than 10% is held by the ten largest clones. Sample: CD4+ or CD8+ T cells sorted from blood, taken in a trial of the OX40 agonist ivuxolimab. These receptor sequences come from an adult with an advanced solid tumor such as melanoma, head and neck, liver or kidney cancer.

The V gene is TRBV27, the J gene TRBJ2-2; D is ambiguous. From germline, CDR1 is MNHEY and CDR2 SMNVEV (reference sequence). Trimming pared 2 bases from V and 5 bases from J, leaving 6 bases between. The CDR3 is 13 amino acids. Written as DNA, the CDR3 is TGTGCCAGCAGTTTAAGGGTGACCGGGGAGCTGTTTTTT. This encodes CASSLRVTGELFF.

V and J are TRBV15 and TRBJ2-7; 12 bases fit TRBD2. Germline CDR1 LNHNV, CDR2 YYDKDF (reference sequence). The CDR3 totals 15 residues. The junction had 5 bases not matched to a gene; V was cut back by 5 bases and J by 3 bases. CDR3 nucleotide sequence: TGTGCCACCAGCGGGAGACTAGCGGGAGACTACGAGCAGTACTTC. This encodes CATSGRLAGDYEQYF.

This chain joins TRBV5-6 and TRBJ1-2; TRBD1 aligns across 10 bases. CDR1 and CDR2 from the germline V gene are SGHDT and YYEEEE. Losses at the gene ends were 3 bases for V and 3 bases for J; bases not matched to a gene: 5. The CDR3 extends over 15 amino acids. The CDR3 DNA follows: TGTGCCAGCAGCTGGGGGACAGGGGACGACTATGGCTACACCTTC. Its translation is CASSWGTGDDYGYTF.

V is TRBV6-6 and J is TRBJ2-7; D gene uncertain. From germline, CDR1 is MNHNY and CDR2 SVGAGI (reference sequence). CDR3 length equals 12 residues. V lost 6 bases, J lost 7 bases, and 13 bases lay in between. CDR3 nucleotide sequence: TGTGCCAGCAGCACGGTTTTAGGGGAGCAGTACTTC. This codes for CASSTVLGEQYF.

The chain carries TRBV28 and TRBJ1-2, with D possibly matching TRBD1 (5 bases). The CDR3 consists of 15 residues. CDR1 and CDR2 from the germline V gene are MDHEN and SYDVKM. V was cut by 5 bases and J by 3 bases, with 16 bases left in between. The CDR3 coding sequence is TGTGCCAGCAGTAACCGGGGTCCAGGGTACTATGGCTACACCTTC. This encodes CASSNRGPGYYGYTF.

This clone was observed a single time. The chain has TRBV28 and TRBJ1-4; no firm D call. Trimming removed 8 bases from V and 8 bases from J, with 18 bases in between. Germline assignment: CDR1 MDHEN and CDR2 SYDVKM. The CDR3 is made up of 14 amino acids. CDR3 in DNA: TGTGCCAGCTCGAACTGGGTTCGTCGCGAAAAACTGTTTTTT. Its translation: CASSNWVRREKLFF.

The chain combines TRBV15 with TRBJ1-5, with D tentatively TRBD1 (5 bases). The CDR3 extends over 15 amino acids. V was trimmed by 0 bases and J by 5 bases, leaving 11 bases between them. CDR1 is LNHNV, CDR2 YYDKDF, per germline (reference sequence). The CDR3 DNA reads as TGTGCCACCAGCAGAGATGGGGGGGAATATCAGCCCCAGCATTTT. Protein sequence: CATSRDGGEYQPQHF. The variable domain in full, completed from reference TRBV15 and TRBJ1-5, reads DAMVIQNPRYQVTQFGKPVTLSCSQTLNHNVMYWYQQKSSQAPKLLFHYYDKDFNNEADTPDNFQSRRPNTSFCFLDIRSPGLGDTAMYLCATSRDGGEYQPQHFGDGTRLSIL.

The V gene is TRBV5-4, the J gene TRBJ1-1; TRBD1 might be the D (5 bases). Looked up from germline, CDR1 is SGHNT and CDR2 is YYREEE (reference sequence). The CDR3 contains 14 residues. Trimming stripped 3 bases from V and 9 bases from J, with 18 bases between. The CDR3 nucleotides are TGTGCCAGCAGCTCGACGGGGGATCTTGCGAAAGCTTTCTTT. Translation: CASSSTGDLAKAFF. Together with reference TRBV5-4 and TRBJ1-1, the CDR3 gives the full variable domain: ETGVTQSPTHLIKTRGQQVTLRCSSQSGHNTVSWYQQALGQGPQFIFQYYREEENGRGNFPPRFSGLQFPNYSSELNVNALELDDSALYLCASSSTGDLAKAFFGQGTRLTVV.

This clone was detected only once. The rearrangement joins TRBV7-3 to TRBJ1-1; D is undetermined. The CDR3 sequence is 13 residues long. In germline, CDR1 is SGHTA, CDR2 FQGTGA. Trimming shortened V by 6 bases and J by 1 base, and 9 bases separated the two germline ends. The CDR3 region is CASRFGENTEAFF. The CDR3 nucleotides are TGTGCCAGCAGGTTCGGCGAGAACACTGAAGCTTTCTTT.

V and J are TRBV4-1 and TRBJ1-4, with D possibly being TRBD1 (5 bases). V shed 8 bases and J shed 7 bases, with 17 bases lying between them. The germline CDR1 and CDR2 sequences are MGHRA and YSYEKL. This CDR3 is 14 amino acids long. Written as DNA, the CDR3 is TGCGCCAGCCTCCCAGGGTTAGGAAGTGAAAAACTGTTTTTT. Translated, it gives CASLPGLGSEKLFF.

The rearrangement uses TRBV9 and TRBJ2-3, with D unclear. Looked up from germline, CDR1 is SGDLS and CDR2 is YYNGEE. V lost 2 bases, J lost 6 bases, and 10 bases lay in between. The CDR3 contains 13 residues. CDR3 DNA sequence: TGTGCCAGCAGCGTTGGTGGTGGGGATACGCAGTATTTT. Translation: CASSVGGGDTQYF. The whole variable domain, filled in from reference TRBV9 and TRBJ2-3, reads DSGVTQTPKHLITATGQRVTLRCSPRSGDLSVYWYQQSLDQGLQFLIQYYNGEERAKGNILERFSAQQFPDLHSELNLSSLELGDSALYFCASSVGGGDTQYFGPGTRLTVL.

This chain joins TRBV15 and TRBJ2-7; the D gene could be TRBD1 or TRBD2 (7 bases each). With 4 bases removed from V and 1 base from J, the gap between germline ends came to 17 bases. Germline CDR1 reads LNHNV; CDR2 reads YYDKDF (reference sequence). The CDR3 totals 16 residues. CDR3 in DNA: TGTGCCACCAGCAACGACAGGGAGCGGGGATCCTACGAGCAGTACTTC. It translates to CATSNDRERGSYEQYF.

V gene TRBV2 combines with J gene TRBJ2-2, with no clear D. V lost 2 bases and J lost 14, with 6 bases in between. The V gene's germline CDR1 is SNHLY and CDR2 FYNNEI. The CDR3 has 10 residues. CDR3 residues: CASSERALFF. The CDR3 bases are TGTGCCAGCAGTGAACGGGCCCTGTTTTTT.

Note on this clone: The junction and the germline gene differ at one end; a read error may be behind it. The identical CDR3 is also encoded by other nucleotide sequences in the sample. This sequence joins TRBV19 and TRBJ1-1; 7 nucleotides agree with TRBD1. Germline CDR1 LNHDA, CDR2 SQIVND (reference sequence). This CDR3 region has 12 residues. CDR3 residues: CASSSTDRKAFF. The CDR3 nucleotides are TGTGCCAGTAGTTCCACGGACAGGAAAGCTTTTTTT.

J is TRBJ2-5 and V is TRBV18, with TRBD2 matching 8 bases. Germline values: CDR1 KGHSH, CDR2 LQKENI. V shed 1 base and J 5 bases; nucleotides not matched to a gene: 6. This CDR3 has 15 amino acids. The CDR3 DNA reads TGTGCCAGCTCACCACTAGCGGGGCTCTGGGAGACCCAGTACTTC. As protein: CASSPLAGLWETQYF.